This T cell receptor (beta chain) comes out of a study of cytomegalovirus exposure and HLA in healthy donors. Germline V lookup: CDR1 KGHSH, CDR2 LQKENI. Germline trimming cut 1 base from V and 12 bases from J; bases unmatched to any gene: 5. This CDR3 has 13 residues. As regards this clone: Its specificity is unknown.

Notes on the study in general: With DRB1 most and HLA-C fewest, TCR association rates differed between HLA loci in a later analysis.

The PCR was carried out with 60 Vbeta primers and 13 Jbeta primers. Profiled with immunoSEQ multiplex PCR; TCRdb holds only in-frame clones, not every one. The repertoire has about 120,000 clones, approximately 78% of them found once; the top ten carry around 2%. This clonotype was sampled from a middle-aged man in good health and CMV-seronegative. The V and J genes are TRBV18 and TRBJ1-1, with 10 bases lining up with TRBD1. Sequencing was done on a sample of PBMCs. The CDR3 coding sequence is TGTGCCAGCTCACCACTAGCGGGACAGGGGTCTTTCTTT. Translation: CASSPLAGQGSFF. The full variable domain, with the rest looked up from reference TRBV18 and TRBJ1-1, is NAGVMQNPRHLVRRRGQEARLRCSPMKGHSHVYWYRQLPEEGLKFMVYLQKENIIDESGMPKERFSAEFPKEGPSILRIQQVVRGDSAAYFCASSPLAGQGSFFGQGTRLTVV.